One sample yielded the 20 T cell receptor beta chains listed below, sequenced in a study of T-cell memory formation after mild COVID-19. A single record per CDR3 protein comes from TCRdb applying MiXCR to the 5' RACE reads. The sample has a few hundred thousand distinct CDR3 sequences, 15% to 20% seen once. The sample comprised PBMCs or a T cell subset sorted from them (not recorded which). These receptors all stem from a man aged 18 to 30 who had mild COVID-19 (a few samples of this study predate the infection). Cell type and time point are not known.

The chain employs TRBV7-2 and TRBJ1-2, with 8 bases aligning to TRBD1. With 5 bases clipped from V and 8 bases from J, the junction kept 13 bases outside the gene matches. The CDR3 sequence is 15 residues long. Germline loops: CDR1 SGHTA, CDR2 FQGNSA. The CDR3 DNA sequence: TGTGCCAGCAGCCCGGACAGGGTTTCCCCGGTAGGCTACACCTTC. Protein product: CASSPDRVSPVGYTF.

V usage is TRBV27 and J usage is TRBJ1-5; the D is unclear. This CDR3 contains 13 residues. The V gene's germline CDR1 is MNHEY and CDR2 SMNVEV (reference sequence). V was pared by 5 bases and J by 9 bases, with 14 bases between. The CDR3 DNA sequence: TGTGCCAGCAGTAGTGGGAACGGAGGGCCCCAGCATTTT. Translating it yields CASSSGNGGPQHF.

This clonotype was counted a few times. V gene TRBV15 combines with J gene TRBJ1-5; possible D gene TRBD1, 5 bases. From germline, CDR1 is LNHNV and CDR2 YYDKDF (reference sequence). Trimming pared 0 bases from V and 4 bases from J, leaving 10 bases between. This CDR3 spans 15 amino acids. As DNA, the CDR3 is TGTGCCACCAGCAGAGATTGGGCAGGGAATCAGCCCCAGCATTTT. It specifies CATSRDWAGNQPQHF.

This clonotype has more than one count but fewer than ten. The genes are TRBV11-2 and TRBJ2-7; D ambiguous. From germline, CDR1 is SGHAT and CDR2 FQNNGV. Trimming took off 1 base at V and 2 bases at J, with 3 bases between the two ends. This CDR3 has 12 residues. CDR3 residues: CASSLVPYEQYV. The CDR3 bases are TGTGCCAGCAGCTTAGTCCCCTACGAGCAGTACGTC.

The J gene is TRBJ2-1, the V gene TRBV12-5, with D possibly matching TRBD2 (7 bases). V lost 3 bases, J lost 7 bases, and 25 bases lay in between. CDR1 and CDR2 from the germline V gene are LGHNT and FRNRAP. CDR3 length: 18 amino acids. CDR3 amino acids: CASGFPSVLGGGKNEQFF. CDR3 sequence (DNA): TGTGCTAGTGGTTTTCCCTCCGTTCTGGGGGGGGGCAAGAATGAGCAGTTCTTC.

This clonotype has a handful of counts. The chain joins TRBV27 to TRBJ2-7; D unresolved. The length of the CDR3 is 15 residues. Trimming removed 5 bases at V and 6 bases at J, with 20 bases between. Germline CDR1 and CDR2: MNHEY and SMNVEV (reference sequence). The chain's CDR3 is CASSPSTAVPLEQYF. Here the CDR3 DNA reads TGTGCCAGCAGTCCCTCAACAGCCGTCCCCCTCGAGCAGTACTTC.

This clonotype has just a few counts. The V call is TRBV6-1, the J call TRBJ1-1; no reliable D call. Trimming removed 1 base at V and 8 bases at J, with 11 bases between. Germline assignment: CDR1 MNHNS and CDR2 SASEGT. The CDR3 loop spans 13 amino acids. The CDR3, as DNA: TGTGCCAGCAGTGAAGTGGCCGATACAGAAGCTTTCTTT. Amino acid sequence: CASSEVADTEAFF.

This clonotype was detected only a few times. The chain combines TRBV10-3 with TRBJ1-3, with a weak D call TRBD1 (6 bases). Per germline, CDR1 ENHRY and CDR2 SYGVKD. V lost 10 bases, J lost 2 bases, and 12 bases lay in between. This CDR3 spans 13 amino acids. In DNA form, the CDR3 reads TGTGCCAGCGTTCAGGGGACTGGAAACACCATATATTTT. Protein sequence: CASVQGTGNTIYF.

The V gene is TRBV27, the J gene TRBJ2-2; D is possibly TRBD1 (8 bases). The CDR3 extends over 16 amino acids. V dropped 4 bases and J dropped 3 bases, with 15 bases sitting between them. The germline CDR1 and CDR2 sequences are MNHEY and SMNVEV (reference sequence). The DNA of the CDR3 is TGTGCCAGCAGTTCGCACAGGGGGGGATACACCGGGGAGCTGTTTTTT. This sequence encodes CASSSHRGGYTGELFF.

This chain links TRBV5-1 with TRBJ2-1; no reliable D call. CDR3 length: 13 amino acids. Looked up from germline, CDR1 is SGHRS and CDR2 is YFSETQ. Trimming cost V 3 bases and J 5 bases, with 9 bases left between them. The CDR3, as DNA: TGCGCCAGCAGCTCCGACACACACAATGAGCAGTTCTTC. As protein: CASSSDTHNEQFF.

The chain is built from TRBV6-2 or TRBV6-3 and TRBJ1-5; D is unresolved. V lost 5 bases and J lost 5, with 7 bases in between. The CDR3 runs to 12 residues. From germline, CDR1 is MNHEY and CDR2 SVGEGT. The CDR3: CASSPDYQPQHF. DNA for the CDR3: TGTGCCAGCAGTCCAGATTATCAGCCCCAGCATTTT.

The chain carries TRBV27 and TRBJ2-3; D assignment may be TRBD1 or TRBD2 (5 bases each). The V and J ends lost 6 bases and 0 bases respectively, with 25 bases between them. CDR3 length equals 19 residues. The germline CDR1 and CDR2 sequences are MNHEY and SMNVEV (reference sequence). This CDR3 is CASRPKLYRQRTSTDTQYF. The CDR3 coding sequence is TGTGCCAGCAGACCCAAGCTCTACCGACAGAGGACTAGCACAGATACGCAGTATTTT.

The DNA for the CDR3 is TGTGCCAGCAGCAGGGGGGGAGACAGTCGGTACTATGGCTACACCTTC. Its protein is CASSRGGDSRYYGYTF. The V gene is TRBV7-9, the J gene TRBJ1-2; D might be TRBD1 (6 bases). The CDR3 loop spans 16 amino acids. The germline V gene encodes CDR1 SEHNR and CDR2 FQNEAQ (reference sequence). The V end lost 5 bases, the J end lost 3 bases, and 19 bases lay between the germline ends.

This clonotype was seen a handful of times. This sequence joins TRBV10-3 and TRBJ1-3; D may be TRBD1 (5 bases). This CDR3 comprises 14 residues. The V gene lost 9 bases and the J gene lost 4 bases, with 16 bases spanning the gap. Germline V CDR1 and CDR2: ENHRY, SYGVKD. The CDR3 bases are TGTGCCATTACCTCGGACAAGTCAGGAAACACCATATATTTT. Its translation: CAITSDKSGNTIYF.

V and J are TRBV27 and TRBJ2-7; 9 bases match TRBD1. This CDR3 spans 14 amino acids. V dropped 4 bases and J dropped 4; count of bases not matched to a gene: 5. From germline, CDR1 is MNHEY and CDR2 SMNVEV (reference sequence). CDR3 protein: CASSSTGTGYEQYF. The CDR3 DNA is TGTGCCAGCAGTTCTACCGGGACAGGGTACGAGCAGTACTTC.

This rearrangement joins TRBV10-3 to TRBJ1-5; tentatively, D is TRBD1 (5 bases). Germline values: CDR1 ENHRY, CDR2 SYGVKD. The CDR3 is 12 residues long. Trimming pared 8 bases from V and 5 bases from J, leaving 10 bases between. The CDR3 reads CAIGGTDQPQHF. The CDR3 DNA sequence: TGTGCCATCGGAGGGACCGATCAGCCCCAGCATTTT.

This clonotype was picked up one time. V is TRBV7-9 and J is TRBJ2-3; 10 positions agree with TRBD1. The length of the CDR3 is 15 residues. The J segment lost 4 bases and the V segment lost 3 bases, leaving 4 bases of the junction unmatched. The germline V gene encodes CDR1 SEHNR and CDR2 FQNEAQ (reference sequence). This chain's CDR3 is CASSLTGGYADTQYF. CDR3 in DNA: TGTGCCAGCAGCTTGACAGGGGGCTACGCAGATACGCAGTATTTT.

In its sample, this clonotype was seen a few times. The chain links TRBV7-2 to TRBJ2-2; 9 bases map to TRBD2. This CDR3 spans 16 amino acids. CDR1 SGHTA and CDR2 FQGNSA come from the germline V gene. J gave up 3 bases and V 1 base, and 3 bases lay outside the gene matches. Written as DNA, the CDR3 is TGTGCCAGCAGCTTAGTAGCGGGGGCGTACACCGGGGAGCTGTTTTTT. Amino acids: CASSLVAGAYTGELFF.

This clonotype was detected only a few times. V gene TRBV4-2 combines with J gene TRBJ2-7; 9 bases align to TRBD2. Germline loops: CDR1 LGHNA, CDR2 YNFKEQ. The V gene end was trimmed by 0 bases and the J gene end by 0 bases; junction bases not matched to a gene: 9. The CDR3 runs 18 residues. CDR3 loop: CASSQEVAGAVPSYEQYV. The DNA for the CDR3 is TGTGCCAGCAGCCAAGAGGTAGCGGGGGCCGTACCCTCCTACGAGCAGTACGTC.

The CDR3 here is CASRPTGGSVGYTF. In nucleotides, the CDR3 is TGTGCCAGCAGGCCGACAGGAGGGTCTGTTGGCTACACCTTC. The V gene is TRBV27, the J gene TRBJ1-2; D is possibly TRBD1 (6 bases). V shed 6 bases and J shed 7 bases, with 18 bases lying between them. CDR1 and CDR2 (germline): MNHEY, SMNVEV (reference sequence). The CDR3 totals 14 residues.